This TCR beta chain appears in the sequencing data of a study of cytomegalovirus exposure and HLA in healthy donors. Researchers ran the PCR with 60 Vbeta and 13 Jbeta primers. Here immunoSEQ multiplex PCR was the method, and the copy in TCRdb shows in-frame clones only, minus some. Its table records 85,000 or so clones. Points from the study as a whole: TCR beta sequences numbering about 17,000 were associated with HLA alleles at 0.05 false discovery rate in a later analysis.

A word on this clone: Its target is unknown.

The length of the CDR3 is 13 residues. The V gene's germline CDR1 is SNHLY and CDR2 FYNNEI. The V gene lost 5 bases and the J gene lost 7 bases, with 11 bases spanning the gap. Material: PBMCs. J is TRBJ1-4 and V is TRBV2; D unresolved. The sequence derives from a woman in her thirties in good health and CMV-seronegative. CDR3 in DNA: TGTGCCAGCAGTCTCCGGGTTGGTGAAAAACTGTTTTTT. It is translated as CASSLRVGEKLFF. Complete variable domain (other parts from reference TRBV2 and TRBJ1-4): EPEVTQTPSHQVTQMGQEVILRCVPISNHLYFYWYRQILGQKVEFLVSFYNNEISEKSEIFDDQFSVERPDGSNFTLKIRSTKLEDSAMYFCASSLRVGEKLFFGSGTQLSVL.